These 5 T cell receptor beta chains were sequenced from one sample in a study of T cells in Graves' hyperthyroidism and ophthalmopathy. RNA transcripts were the template for amplifying TCR beta CDR3 regions. During a first-round RT-PCR of the TCR CDR3, the HTBI primer set was used. TCRdb itself ran the multiplex PCR reads through MiXCR, one entry per CDR3 protein. Of a few hundred thousand distinct CDR3 sequences listed, over 13% are singletons. The sequenced sample consisted of blood. These receptors all come from a woman aged 18-29 years with Graves' hyperthyroidism.

This clonotype turned up a few times. The V and J genes are TRBV11-2 and TRBJ2-1; D not resolved. The length of the CDR3 is 13 residues. CDR1 is SGHAT and CDR2 is FQNNGV in the germline V gene. Trimming took 1 base from V and 9 from J, leaving 10 bases between them. Written as DNA, the CDR3 is TGTGCCAGCAGCTTAGGGTGGGTCGGTGAGCAGTTCTTC. It codes for CASSLGWVGEQFF.

The J gene is TRBJ2-5, the V gene TRBV2; D is perhaps TRBD1 or TRBD2 (5 bases each). The V end was cut by 2 bases, the J end by 4 bases, with 17 bases between. The CDR3 length is 16 residues. Germline-derived CDR1 and CDR2 are SNHLY and FYNNEI. CDR3 protein: CASSEMGRAKGETQYF. DNA for the CDR3: TGTGCCAGCAGTGAAATGGGGCGGGCCAAAGGAGAGACCCAGTACTTC.

With regard to this clonotype: A junction end diverges from the germline sequence, so it may reflect a read error. The V gene is TRBV20-1, the J gene TRBJ1-5; 8 nucleotides agree with TRBD1. This CDR3 has 15 residues. In germline, CDR1 is DFQATT, CDR2 SNEGSKA (reference sequence). The chain's CDR3 is CSARRQGLSSQPQHF. CDR3 nucleotides: TGCAGTGCGCGCCGACAGGGGTTGAGCAGTCAGCCCCAGCATTTT.

V and J are TRBV7-3 and TRBJ1-2; D is possibly TRBD1 (6 bases). With 3 bases removed from V and 8 bases from J, the gap between germline ends came to 10 bases. The CDR3 spans 12 residues. Germline CDR1 reads SGHTA; CDR2 reads FQGTGA. As DNA, the CDR3 is TGTGCCAGCAGCTTCCAGGGGTCCGGCTACACCTTC. As protein: CASSFQGSGYTF.

This clonotype was seen more than once but under ten times. The chain links TRBV29-1 to TRBJ1-1; TRBD1 matches at 10 bases. The V segment lost 6 bases and the J segment 2 bases; nucleotides outside the gene matches: 6. In germline, CDR1 is SQVTM, CDR2 ANQGSEA. CDR3 length equals 14 residues. The CDR3 region is CSVDRDRGNTEAFF. In nucleotides, the CDR3 is TGCAGCGTGGACCGGGACAGGGGTAACACTGAAGCTTTCTTT.